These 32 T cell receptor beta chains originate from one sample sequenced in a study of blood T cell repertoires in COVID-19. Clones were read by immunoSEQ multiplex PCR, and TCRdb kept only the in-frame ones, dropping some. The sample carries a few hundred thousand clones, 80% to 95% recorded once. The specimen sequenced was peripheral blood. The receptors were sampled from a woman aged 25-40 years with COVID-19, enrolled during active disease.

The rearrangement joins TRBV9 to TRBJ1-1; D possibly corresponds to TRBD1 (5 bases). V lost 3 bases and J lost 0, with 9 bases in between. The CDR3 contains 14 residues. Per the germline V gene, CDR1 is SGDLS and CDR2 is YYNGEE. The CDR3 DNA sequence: TGTGCCAGCAGCGAGACAGATATGAACACTGAAGCTTTCTTT. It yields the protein CASSETDMNTEAFF.

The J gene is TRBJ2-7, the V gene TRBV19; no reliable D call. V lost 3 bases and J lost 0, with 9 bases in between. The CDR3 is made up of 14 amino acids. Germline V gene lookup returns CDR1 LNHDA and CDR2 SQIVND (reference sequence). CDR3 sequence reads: CASSIRYPSYEQYF. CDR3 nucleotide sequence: TGTGCCAGTAGTATTAGATATCCCTCCTACGAGCAGTACTTC.

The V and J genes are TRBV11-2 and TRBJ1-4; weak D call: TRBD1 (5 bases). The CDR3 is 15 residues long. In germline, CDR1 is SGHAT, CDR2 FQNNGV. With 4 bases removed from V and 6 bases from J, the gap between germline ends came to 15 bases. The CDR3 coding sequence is TGTGCCAGCAGCTCCGACGGGACTTGGGATGAAAAACTGTTTTTT. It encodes CASSSDGTWDEKLFF.

The CDR3 DNA is TGTGCCATCAGTTCCGGCGGGACCAACACTGAAGCTTTCTTT. As protein: CAISSGGTNTEAFF. The V and J genes are TRBV10-3 and TRBJ1-1; weak D call: TRBD1 (5 bases). The ends were cut back, 5 bases at V and 2 bases at J, with 12 bases in the middle. Germline CDR1 reads ENHRY; CDR2 reads SYGVKD. CDR3 length: 14 residues.

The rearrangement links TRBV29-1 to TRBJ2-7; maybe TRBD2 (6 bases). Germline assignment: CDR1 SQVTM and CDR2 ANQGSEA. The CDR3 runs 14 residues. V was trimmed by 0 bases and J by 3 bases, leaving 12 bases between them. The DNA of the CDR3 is TGCAGCGTTGAAGAAGGAGGGGCCAACTACGAGCAGTACTTC. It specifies CSVEEGGANYEQYF.

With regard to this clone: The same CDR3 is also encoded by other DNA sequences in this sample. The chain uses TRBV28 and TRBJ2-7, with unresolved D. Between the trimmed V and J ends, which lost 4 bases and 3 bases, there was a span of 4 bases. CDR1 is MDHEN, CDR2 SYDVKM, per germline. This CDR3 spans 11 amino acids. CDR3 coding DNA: TGTGCCAGCAGTTCAGGCTACGAGCAGTACTTC. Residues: CASSSGYEQYF.

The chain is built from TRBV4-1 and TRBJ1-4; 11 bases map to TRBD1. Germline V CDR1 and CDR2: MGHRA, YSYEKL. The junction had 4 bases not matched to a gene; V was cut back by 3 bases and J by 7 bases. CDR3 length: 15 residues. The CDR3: CASSQQGQGGEKLFF. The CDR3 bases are TGCGCCAGCAGCCAGCAGGGACAGGGGGGTGAAAAACTGTTTTTT.

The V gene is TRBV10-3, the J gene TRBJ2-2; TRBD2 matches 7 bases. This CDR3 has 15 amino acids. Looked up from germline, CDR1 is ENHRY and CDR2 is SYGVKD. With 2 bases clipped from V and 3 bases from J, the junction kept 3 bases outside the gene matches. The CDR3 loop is CAISEPGGDTGELFF. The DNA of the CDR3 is TGTGCCATCAGTGAGCCGGGAGGAGACACCGGGGAGCTGTTTTTT.

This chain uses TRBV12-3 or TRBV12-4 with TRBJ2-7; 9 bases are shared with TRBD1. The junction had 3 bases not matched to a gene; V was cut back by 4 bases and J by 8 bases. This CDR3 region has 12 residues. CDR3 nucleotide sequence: TGTGCCAGCAGTTCCGGACAGGGGAAGCAGTACTTC. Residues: CASSSGQGKQYF.

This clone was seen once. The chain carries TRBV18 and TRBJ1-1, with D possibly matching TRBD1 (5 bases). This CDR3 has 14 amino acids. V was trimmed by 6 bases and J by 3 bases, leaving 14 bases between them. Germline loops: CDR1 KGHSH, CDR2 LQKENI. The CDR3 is CASSLKWGDTEAFF. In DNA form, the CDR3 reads TGTGCCAGCTCTCTAAAGTGGGGGGACACTGAAGCTTTCTTT.

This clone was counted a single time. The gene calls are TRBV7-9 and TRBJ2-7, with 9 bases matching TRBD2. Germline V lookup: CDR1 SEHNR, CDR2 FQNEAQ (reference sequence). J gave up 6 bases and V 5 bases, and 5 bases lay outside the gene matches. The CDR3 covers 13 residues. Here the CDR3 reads CASSNSGRSEQYF. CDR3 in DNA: TGTGCCAGCAGCAATAGCGGGAGAAGCGAGCAGTACTTC. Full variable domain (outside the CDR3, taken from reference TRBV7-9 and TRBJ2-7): DTGVSQNPRHKITKRGQNVTFRCDPISEHNRLYWYRQTLGQGPEFLTYFQNEAQLEKSRLLSDRFSAERPKGSFSTLEIQRTEQGDSAMYLCASSNSGRSEQYFGPGTRLTVT.

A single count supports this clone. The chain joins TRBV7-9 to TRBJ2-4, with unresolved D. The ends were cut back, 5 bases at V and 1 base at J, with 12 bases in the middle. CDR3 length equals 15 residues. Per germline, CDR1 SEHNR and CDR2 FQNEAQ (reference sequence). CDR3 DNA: TGTGCCAGCAGCGCCCTCGAGGTGGCCAAAAACATTCAGTACTTC. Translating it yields CASSALEVAKNIQYF.

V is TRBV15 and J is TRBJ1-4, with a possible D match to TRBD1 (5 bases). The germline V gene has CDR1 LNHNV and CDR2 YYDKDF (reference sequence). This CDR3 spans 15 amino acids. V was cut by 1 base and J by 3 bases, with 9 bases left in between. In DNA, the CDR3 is TGTGCCACCAGCAGAGGGGGGGTCGCTAATGAAAAACTGTTTTTT. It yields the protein CATSRGGVANEKLFF.

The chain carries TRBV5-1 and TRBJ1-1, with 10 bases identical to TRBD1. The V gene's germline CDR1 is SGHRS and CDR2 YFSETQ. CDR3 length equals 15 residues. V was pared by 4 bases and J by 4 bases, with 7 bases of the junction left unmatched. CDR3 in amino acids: CASSEDRGLATEAFF. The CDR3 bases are TGCGCCAGCAGCGAGGACAGGGGGTTGGCCACTGAAGCTTTCTTT.

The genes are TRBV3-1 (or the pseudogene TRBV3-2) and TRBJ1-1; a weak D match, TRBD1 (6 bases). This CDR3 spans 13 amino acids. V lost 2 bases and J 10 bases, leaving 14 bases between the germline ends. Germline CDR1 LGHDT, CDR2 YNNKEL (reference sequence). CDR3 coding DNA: TGTGCCAGCAGCCAACGTGGACAGCTACCAGCTTTCTTT. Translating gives CASSQRGQLPAFF.

The CDR3 sequence is CATSDRQGINEKLFF. DNA for the CDR3: TGTGCCACCAGTGACCGACAGGGGATTAATGAAAAACTGTTTTTT. This chain links TRBV24-1 with TRBJ1-4; 8 bases are shared with TRBD1. The germline V gene has CDR1 KGHDR and CDR2 SFDVKD. There are 15 residues in the CDR3. With 4 bases clipped from V and 4 bases from J, the junction kept 4 bases outside the gene matches.

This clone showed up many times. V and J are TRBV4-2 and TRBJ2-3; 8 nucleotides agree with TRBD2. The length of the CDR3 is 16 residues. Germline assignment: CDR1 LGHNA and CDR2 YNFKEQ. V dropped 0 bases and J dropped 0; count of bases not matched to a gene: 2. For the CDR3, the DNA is TGTGCCAGCAGCCAAGAGGGACTAGGTAGCACAGATACGCAGTATTTT. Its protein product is CASSQEGLGSTDTQYF.

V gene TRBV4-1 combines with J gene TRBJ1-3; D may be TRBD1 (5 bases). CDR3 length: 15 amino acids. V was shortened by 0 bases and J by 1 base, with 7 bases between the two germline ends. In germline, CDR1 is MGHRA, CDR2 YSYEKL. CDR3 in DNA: TGCGCCAGCAGCCAAGATAACAGGTCTGGAAACACCATATATTTT. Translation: CASSQDNRSGNTIYF.

The CDR3 DNA reads as TGTGCCAGCAGTGTAAAAGCGGGAGCGTACAATGAGCAGTTCTTC. Its translation: CASSVKAGAYNEQFF. The chain couples TRBV6-4 to TRBJ2-1, with 8 bases identical to TRBD2. Looked up from germline, CDR1 is MRHNA and CDR2 is SNTAGT. With 4 bases clipped from V and 4 bases from J, the junction kept 6 bases outside the gene matches. The CDR3 covers 15 residues.

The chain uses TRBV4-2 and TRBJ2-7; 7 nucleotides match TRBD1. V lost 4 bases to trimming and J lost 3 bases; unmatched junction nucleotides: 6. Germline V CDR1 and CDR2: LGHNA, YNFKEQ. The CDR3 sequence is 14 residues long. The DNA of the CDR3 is TGTGCCAGCAGCCCTTGGACAGGTGTCTACGAGCAGTACTTC. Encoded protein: CASSPWTGVYEQYF.

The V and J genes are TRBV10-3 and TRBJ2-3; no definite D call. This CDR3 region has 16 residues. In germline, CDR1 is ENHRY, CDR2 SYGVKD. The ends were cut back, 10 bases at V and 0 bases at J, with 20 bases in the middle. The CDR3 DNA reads TGTGCCACCAGATTCAGACGCGACGGGAGCACAGATACGCAGTATTTT. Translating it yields CATRFRRDGSTDTQYF.

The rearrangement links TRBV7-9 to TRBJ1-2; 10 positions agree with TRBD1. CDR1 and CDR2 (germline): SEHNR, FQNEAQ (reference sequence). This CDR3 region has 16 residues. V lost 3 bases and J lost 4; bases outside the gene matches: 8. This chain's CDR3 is CASSLTGGEPSYGYTF. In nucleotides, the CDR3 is TGTGCCAGCAGCTTGACAGGGGGCGAACCGTCCTATGGCTACACCTTC.

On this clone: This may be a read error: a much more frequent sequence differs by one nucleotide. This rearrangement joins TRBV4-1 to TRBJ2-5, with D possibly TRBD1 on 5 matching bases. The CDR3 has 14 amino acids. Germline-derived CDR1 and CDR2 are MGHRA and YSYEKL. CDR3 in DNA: TGCGCCAGCAGCCGGTACAGGAACCAAGAGGCCCAGTACTTC. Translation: CASSRYRNQEAQYF.

CDR3 residues: CASSLNKNQPQHF. The CDR3 region has the DNA TGTGCCAGCAGCCTTAACAAAAATCAGCCCCAGCATTTT. The chain joins TRBV6-2 or TRBV6-3 to TRBJ1-5; the D is unclear. V lost 6 bases and J 4 bases, leaving 10 bases between the germline ends. CDR3 length: 13 residues. Germline V gene data show CDR1 as MNHEY and CDR2 as SVGEGT.

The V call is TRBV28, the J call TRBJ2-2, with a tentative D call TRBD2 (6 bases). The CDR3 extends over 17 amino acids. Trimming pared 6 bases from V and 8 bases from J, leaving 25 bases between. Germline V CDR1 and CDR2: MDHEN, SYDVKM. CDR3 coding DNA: TGTGCCAGCAGCCCCTTCCGGGCGGGATCTCCGGGGGGGGAGCTGTTTTTT. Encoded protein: CASSPFRAGSPGGELFF. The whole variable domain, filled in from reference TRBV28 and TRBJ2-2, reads DVKVTQSSRYLVKRTGEKVFLECVQDMDHENMFWYRQDPGLGLRLIYFSYDVKMKEKGDIPEGYSVSREKKERFSLILESASTNQTSMYLCASSPFRAGSPGGELFFGEGSRLTVL.

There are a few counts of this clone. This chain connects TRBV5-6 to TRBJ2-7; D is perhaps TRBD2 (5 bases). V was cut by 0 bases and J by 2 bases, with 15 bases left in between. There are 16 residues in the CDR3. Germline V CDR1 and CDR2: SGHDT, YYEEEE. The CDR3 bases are TGTGCCAGCAGCTTGGCCGGGCGGGCGCCCACCTACGAGCAGTACTTC. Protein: CASSLAGRAPTYEQYF.

In nucleotides, the CDR3 is TGCGCCAGCAGCCAAGGGACTAGTTCCTACGAGCAGTACTTC. Residues: CASSQGTSSYEQYF. This chain links TRBV4-3 with TRBJ2-7; 7 bases fit TRBD2. The CDR3 length is 14 residues. V lost 1 base, J lost 1 base, and 1 base stayed unmatched. The germline gives CDR1 LGHNA, CDR2 YSLEER.

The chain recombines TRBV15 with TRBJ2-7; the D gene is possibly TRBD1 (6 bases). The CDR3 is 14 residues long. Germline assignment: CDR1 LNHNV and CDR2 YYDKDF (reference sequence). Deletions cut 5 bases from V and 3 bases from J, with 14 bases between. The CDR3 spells CATSASVGGYEQYF. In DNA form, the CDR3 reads TGTGCCACCAGCGCCAGCGTAGGGGGCTACGAGCAGTACTTC. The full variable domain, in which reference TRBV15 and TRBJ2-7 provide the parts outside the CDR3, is DAMVIQNPRYQVTQFGKPVTLSCSQTLNHNVMYWYQQKSSQAPKLLFHYYDKDFNNEADTPDNFQSRRPNTSFCFLDIRSPGLGDTAMYLCATSASVGGYEQYFGPGTRLTVT.

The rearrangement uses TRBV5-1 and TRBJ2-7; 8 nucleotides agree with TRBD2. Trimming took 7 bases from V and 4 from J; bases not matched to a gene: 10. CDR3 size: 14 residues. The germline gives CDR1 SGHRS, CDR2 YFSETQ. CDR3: CASGRAGEVYEQYF. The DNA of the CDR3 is TGCGCCAGCGGTCGAGCGGGAGAAGTGTACGAGCAGTACTTC.

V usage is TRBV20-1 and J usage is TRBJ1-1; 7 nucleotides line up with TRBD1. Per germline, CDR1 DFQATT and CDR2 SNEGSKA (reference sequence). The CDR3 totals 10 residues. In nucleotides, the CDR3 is TGCAAATCCGGGACAGATGAAGCTTTCTTT. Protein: CKSGTDEAFF.

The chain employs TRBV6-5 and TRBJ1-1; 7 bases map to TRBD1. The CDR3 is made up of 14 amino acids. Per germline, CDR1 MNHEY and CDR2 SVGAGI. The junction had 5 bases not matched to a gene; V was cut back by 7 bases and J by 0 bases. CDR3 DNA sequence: TGTGCCAGCACCAGACAGGGCGTGAACACTGAAGCTTTCTTT. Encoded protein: CASTRQGVNTEAFF.

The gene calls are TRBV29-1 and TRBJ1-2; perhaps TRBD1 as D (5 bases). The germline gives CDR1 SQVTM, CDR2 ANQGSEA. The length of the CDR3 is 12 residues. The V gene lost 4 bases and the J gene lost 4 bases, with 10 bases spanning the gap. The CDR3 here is CSVGQTFYGYTF. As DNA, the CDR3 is TGCAGCGTTGGACAGACCTTCTATGGCTACACCTTC.